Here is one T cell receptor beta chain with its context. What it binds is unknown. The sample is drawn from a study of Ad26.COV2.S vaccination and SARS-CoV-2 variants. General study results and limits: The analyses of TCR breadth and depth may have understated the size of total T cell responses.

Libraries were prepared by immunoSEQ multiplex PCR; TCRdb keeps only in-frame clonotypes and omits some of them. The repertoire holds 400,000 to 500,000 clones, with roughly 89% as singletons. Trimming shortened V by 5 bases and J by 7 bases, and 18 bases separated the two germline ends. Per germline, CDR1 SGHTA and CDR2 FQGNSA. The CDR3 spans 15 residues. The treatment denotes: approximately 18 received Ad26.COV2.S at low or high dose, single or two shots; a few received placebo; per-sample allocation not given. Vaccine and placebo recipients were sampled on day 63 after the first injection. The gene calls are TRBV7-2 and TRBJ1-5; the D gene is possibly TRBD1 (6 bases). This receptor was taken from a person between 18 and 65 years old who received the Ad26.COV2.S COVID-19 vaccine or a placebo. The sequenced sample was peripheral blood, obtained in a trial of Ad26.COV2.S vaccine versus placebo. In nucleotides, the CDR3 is TGTGCCAGCAGCCCCCGTTGGGGGGGGCAGCAGCCCCAGCATTTT. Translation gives CASSPRWGGQQPQHF. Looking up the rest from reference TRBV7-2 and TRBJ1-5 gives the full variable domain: GAGVSQSPSNKVTEKGKDVELRCDPISGHTALYWYRQSLGQGLEFLIYFQGNSAPDKSGLPSDRFSAERTGGSVSTLTIQRTQQEDSAVYLCASSPRWGGQQPQHFGDGTRLSIL.